The 21 T cell receptor beta chains below all came from one sample that was sequenced in a study of T cells after yellow fever vaccination. Via MiXCR, TCRdb re-called the 5' RACE reads, giving one row per CDR3 protein. The sample has around 590,000 distinct CDR3 sequences; approximately 13% are singletons. Sequencing used PBMCs, obtained on the day of the yellow fever booster vaccination. Receptor source: a man in his thirties or forties who received the YFV17D yellow fever vaccine.

This clonotype showed up just a few times. CDR3 coding DNA: TGCGCCAGCAGACCTGGCAGGGACCGTGAAAAACTGTTTTTT. It translates to CASRPGRDREKLFF. J is TRBJ1-4 and V is TRBV10-2, with D possibly being TRBD1 (5 bases). From germline, CDR1 is WSHSY and CDR2 SAAADI. Trimming shortened V by 6 bases and J by 7 bases, and 15 bases separated the two germline ends. The CDR3 has 14 amino acids.

This chain links TRBV6-2 or TRBV6-3 with TRBJ1-5; TRBD1 might be the D (5 bases). The germline V gene has CDR1 MNHEY and CDR2 SVGEGT. The CDR3 is made up of 16 amino acids. Trimming took off 3 bases at V and 4 bases at J, with 16 bases between the two ends. CDR3 nucleotide sequence: TGTGCCAGCAGTTATAGGGGACGGGAGCGGAATCAGCCCCAGCATTTT. Translating gives CASSYRGRERNQPQHF.

This clonotype showed up many times. This chain connects TRBV12-3 or TRBV12-4 to TRBJ1-1; 7 nucleotides match TRBD1. V lost 6 bases and J lost 2; bases outside the gene matches: 6. CDR3 size: 14 residues. In DNA form, the CDR3 reads TGTGCCAGCAGGGTAGCAGGGGGAAACACTGAAGCTTTCTTT. It yields the protein CASRVAGGNTEAFF.

This chain's CDR3 is CASTGTVRPQETQYF. CDR3 DNA sequence: TGCGCCAGCACGGGGACAGTCAGGCCCCAAGAGACCCAGTACTTC. The rearrangement joins TRBV23-1 to TRBJ2-5, with TRBD1 identical over 7 bases. TRBV23-1 is assigned to the ORF class and has an uncertain function. With 7 bases clipped from V and 1 base from J, the junction kept 9 bases outside the gene matches. The CDR3 is made up of 15 amino acids.

The V gene is TRBV7-2, the J gene TRBJ2-5, with TRBD1 as a possible D gene (5 bases). Trimming pared 1 base from V and 4 bases from J, leaving 10 bases between. The CDR3 sequence is 14 residues long. Per germline, CDR1 SGHTA and CDR2 FQGNSA. CDR3: CASSLGGMGETQYF. The CDR3 DNA sequence: TGTGCCAGCAGCTTAGGGGGCATGGGAGAGACCCAGTACTTC. Using reference TRBV7-2 and TRBJ2-5 for the parts outside the CDR3, the full variable domain is GAGVSQSPSNKVTEKGKDVELRCDPISGHTALYWYRQSLGQGLEFLIYFQGNSAPDKSGLPSDRFSAERTGGSVSTLTIQRTQQEDSAVYLCASSLGGMGETQYFGPGTRLLVL.

The chain couples TRBV20-1 to TRBJ2-3, with 12 positions matching TRBD2. This CDR3 has 15 residues. Looked up from germline, CDR1 is DFQATT and CDR2 is SNEGSKA (reference sequence). V shed 3 bases and J 4 bases; nucleotides not matched to a gene: 5. The CDR3 bases are TGCAGTGCTAGGACTAGCGGGAGAGTCGCAGATACGCAGTATTTT. It encodes CSARTSGRVADTQYF.

This clonotype occurred many times. The chain carries TRBV6-2 or TRBV6-3 and TRBJ2-3, with 7 positions matching TRBD2. Per the germline V gene, CDR1 is MNHEY and CDR2 is SVGEGT. V lost 8 bases to trimming and J lost 3 bases; unmatched junction nucleotides: 14. There are 16 residues in the CDR3. The CDR3 loop reads CASSDAGVKETDTQYF. CDR3 sequence (DNA): TGTGCCAGCTCCGATGCGGGAGTCAAAGAAACAGATACGCAGTATTTT.

The V call is TRBV6-2 or TRBV6-3, the J call TRBJ1-2, with 8 bases identical to TRBD1. J lost 6 bases, V lost 1 base, and 4 bases had no gene match. The CDR3 totals 14 residues. Germline assignment: CDR1 MNHEY and CDR2 SVGEGT. CDR3 bases: TGTGCCAGCAGTTACTTATCGGACAGGGATGGCTACACCTTC. Its protein is CASSYLSDRDGYTF.

The V call is TRBV12-3 or TRBV12-4, the J call TRBJ2-3; 7 bases match TRBD2. The length of the CDR3 is 16 residues. V shed 6 bases and J 4 bases; nucleotides not matched to a gene: 13. The CDR3 DNA reads TGTGCCAGCAGACCGTCCGGCGGGAGTTTTTCAGATACGCAGTATTTT. It translates to CASRPSGGSFSDTQYF.

The gene calls are TRBV9 and TRBJ2-2, with D perhaps matching TRBD2 (6 bases). The CDR3 totals 15 residues. V was shortened by 0 bases and J by 7 bases, with 13 bases between the two germline ends. CDR1 is SGDLS and CDR2 is YYNGEE in the germline V gene. CDR3 in amino acids: CASSVGTGASGELFF. In nucleotides, the CDR3 is TGTGCCAGCAGCGTAGGGACGGGAGCAAGCGGGGAGCTGTTTTTT.

This clonotype was observed a handful of times. The CDR3 coding sequence is TGTGCCAGCAGGTTAAACCGGGCCAAGATGTTCTTC. Amino acids: CASRLNRAKMFF. This rearrangement joins TRBV6-5 to TRBJ2-1; D is unresolved. Germline V gene data show CDR1 as MNHEY and CDR2 as SVGAGI. Between the trimmed V and J ends, which lost 6 bases and 15 bases, there was a span of 18 bases. The CDR3 runs 12 residues.

This clonotype was counted a few times. The CDR3 DNA is TGTGCCAGCAGCTCAGGGGGCAGGTACGAGCAGTACTTC. Translated, it gives CASSSGGRYEQYF. The V gene is TRBV7-2, the J gene TRBJ2-7, with 8 nucleotides matching TRBD1. The CDR3 has 13 residues. Germline V gene lookup returns CDR1 SGHTA and CDR2 FQGNSA. The junction had 3 bases not matched to a gene; V was cut back by 4 bases and J by 4 bases.

V usage is TRBV5-1 and J usage is TRBJ2-3; either TRBD1 or TRBD2 may fit D (6 bases each). The CDR3 has 16 residues. Germline-derived CDR1 and CDR2 are SGHRS and YFSETQ. V lost 4 bases and J 2 bases, leaving 17 bases between the germline ends. The CDR3 sequence: CASSPLGGPNTDTQYF. The CDR3, as DNA: TGCGCCAGCAGCCCCCTAGGGGGGCCCAACACAGATACGCAGTATTTT.

V usage is TRBV30 and J usage is TRBJ2-2; D might be TRBD1 (6 bases). V lost 4 bases to trimming and J lost 6 bases, with 15 bases between them. The germline V gene has CDR1 GTSNPN and CDR2 SVGIG (reference sequence). The CDR3 runs 14 residues. CDR3 protein: CAWNRQAKSGELFF. CDR3 DNA: TGTGCCTGGAACAGACAGGCTAAATCCGGGGAGCTGTTTTTT. The complete variable domain, with remaining parts taken from reference TRBV30 and TRBJ2-2, reads SQTIHQWPATLVQPVGSPLSLECTVEGTSNPNLYWYRQAAGRGLQLLFYSVGIGQISSEVPQNLSASRPQDRQFILSSKKLLLSDSGFYLCAWNRQAKSGELFFGEGSRLTVL.

This clonotype was found a few times. This sequence joins TRBV20-1 and TRBJ2-7, with 11 bases fitting TRBD2. The CDR3 length is 16 residues. Looked up from germline, CDR1 is DFQATT and CDR2 is SNEGSKA (reference sequence). With 3 bases clipped from V and 0 bases from J, the junction kept 7 bases outside the gene matches. The CDR3 spells CSARDLAGGHSYEQYF. The CDR3, as DNA: TGCAGTGCTAGGGACCTAGCGGGAGGACACTCCTACGAGCAGTACTTC.

The J gene is TRBJ2-1, the V gene TRBV20-1, with 7 bases aligning to TRBD2. CDR3 length: 14 residues. The V gene's germline CDR1 is DFQATT and CDR2 SNEGSKA (reference sequence). Trimming removed 7 bases from V and 6 bases from J; junction bases left unmatched: 12. This CDR3 reads CSVKLAPSPNEQFF. In DNA form, the CDR3 reads TGCAGTGTAAAACTAGCGCCCTCGCCCAATGAGCAGTTCTTC.

This chain connects TRBV11-2 to TRBJ2-2; D uncertain. CDR1 is SGHAT and CDR2 is FQNNGV in the germline V gene. This CDR3 spans 13 amino acids. Trimming took off 4 bases at V and 6 bases at J, with 9 bases between the two ends. The CDR3 loop is CASSSQLAGELFF. As DNA, the CDR3 is TGTGCCAGCAGCTCCCAGCTAGCCGGGGAGCTGTTTTTT.

This rearrangement joins TRBV4-2 to TRBJ2-7; D is undetermined. The CDR3 has 13 residues. CDR1 is LGHNA and CDR2 is YNFKEQ in the germline V gene. V was shortened by 3 bases and J by 3 bases, with 9 bases between the two germline ends. This CDR3 reads CASSQAGSYEQYF. CDR3 sequence (DNA): TGTGCCAGCAGCCAGGCAGGAAGCTACGAGCAGTACTTC.

Only a few counts were recorded for this clonotype. This chain joins TRBV20-1 and TRBJ2-1, with D possibly being TRBD2 (5 bases). The CDR3 is 15 residues long. Germline CDR1 and CDR2: DFQATT and SNEGSKA (reference sequence). V was shortened by 2 bases and J by 6 bases, with 17 bases between the two germline ends. CDR3 region: CSARNASSFSNEQFF. The CDR3 nucleotides are TGCAGTGCTAGAAATGCATCTAGCTTCTCCAATGAGCAGTTCTTC.

This clonotype was recorded a few times. CDR3 loop: CASSQGLPSHNEQFF. In DNA form, the CDR3 reads TGCGCCAGCAGCCAAGGACTTCCCAGTCACAATGAGCAGTTCTTC. This chain connects TRBV5-1 to TRBJ2-1, with D perhaps TRBD2 (5 bases). Germline values: CDR1 SGHRS, CDR2 YFSETQ. The CDR3 is made up of 15 amino acids. V shed 4 bases and J shed 5 bases, with 16 bases lying between them.

This clonotype was counted only a few times. V gene TRBV7-9 combines with J gene TRBJ2-3, with 14 bases identical to TRBD2. The CDR3 extends over 15 amino acids. V lost 5 bases and J lost 6; bases outside the gene matches: 4. Germline lookup yields CDR1 SEHNR and CDR2 FQNEAQ (reference sequence). This CDR3 reads CASSQGLAGVDTQYF. CDR3 nucleotide sequence: TGTGCCAGCAGCCAGGGACTAGCGGGAGTTGATACGCAGTATTTT.